The entry that follows covers one T cell receptor beta chain sequence. Its antigen is currently not known. No base quality information exists; no much larger clone differs at one position. TCRbeta CDR3 regions were amplified from genomic DNA by means of the immunoSEQ Assay, a bias-controlled multiplex PCR. As for the original processing: Nucleated cell counts per sample were estimated from amplification of reference gene primers within the assay. Sequence reads were collapsed and filtered to measure the absolute abundance of every unique TCRbeta CDR3 rearrangement. For each sample, productive Simpson clonality was calculated as the square root of Simpson's diversity index across productive rearrangements. Sourced from immuneACCESS, this table was stored by TCRdb with only in-frame sequences that have V and J called. A share of the clones is absent; for the studies checked, an unresolved V gene accounts for under half, and the remainder has no known explanation. Clone size and the V and J calls come from that table; the DNA yielded D and trimming. The sample table holds some 260,000 clones, of which less than 85% were seen once. The ten most abundant clones make up approximately 4.9% of the sample.

Whole blood was collected in K2EDTA tubes by collaborating institutions according to the institutions' own protocols. For TCRbeta analysis, collaborators shipped samples in one of three forms: frozen whole blood, isolated PBMCs, or DNA extracted from either of those sample types. This sample was included in a study of blood T cell repertoires in COVID-19 (dated by TCRdb to 2020 to 2021). Regarding the study in general: Collaborator samples came from the United States, Italy and Spain and covered acute and convalescent phases of COVID-19. The repertoires were made available in a free public database intended to serve as a resource for research on the immune response to SARS-CoV-2. Samples came from the ongoing ImmuneRACE study (first 160 participants) plus 1,254 subjects from 6 global collaborators. Subjects who had been exposed to COVID-19, were actively infected with it, or had recovered from it provided the deeply sampled blood TCRbeta repertoires that made up the dataset. HLA class I and class II types, where available, came from metadata supplied by the sample provider rather than from assay-based typing. The prospective study material was composed of cDNA or gDNA derived from T cells, B-cell-depleted T cells, or PBMCs. Sample metadata almost always included a de-identified subject ID, COVID-19 status, age in years and sex. The research as a whole found: How much clinical and demographic metadata was included differed by source and by participant, and the metadata was provided uncurated.

Trimming at the junction amounts to 4 bases on V and 3 bases on J, and the germline ends lie 12 bases apart. Based on the germline V gene, the CDR1 and CDR2 sequences are MNHEY and SVGAGI. The CDR3 covers 15 residues, taking in both the cysteine and the phenylalanine. The kept DNA is CDR3 alone, 45 bases in frame from the first base. The chain was built from TRBV6-5 and TRBJ2-2; a tentative D match to TRBD2 spans 6 bases. Sequencing used peripheral blood. The sequence was collected from a woman older than 75 with active or convalescent COVID-19. In nucleotides, the sequence is TGTGCCAGCAGTTCCTCCGGGACTGACACCGGGGAGCTGTTTTTT. Its translation reads: CASSSSGTDTGELFF.